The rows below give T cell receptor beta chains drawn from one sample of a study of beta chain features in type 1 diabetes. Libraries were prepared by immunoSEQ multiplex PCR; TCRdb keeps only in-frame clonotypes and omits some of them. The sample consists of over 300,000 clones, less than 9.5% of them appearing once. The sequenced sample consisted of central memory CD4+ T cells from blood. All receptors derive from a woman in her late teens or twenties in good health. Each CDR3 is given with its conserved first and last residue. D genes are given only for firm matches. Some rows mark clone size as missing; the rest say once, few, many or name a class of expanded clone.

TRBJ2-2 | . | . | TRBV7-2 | CASSLAPASFPTGELFF | TGTGCCAGCAGCTTAGCGCCGGCTAGCTTCCCCACCGGGGAGCTGTTTTTT
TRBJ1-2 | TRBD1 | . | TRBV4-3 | CASSPSTARGGGYGYTF | TGCGCCAGCAGCCCAAGCACGGCCAGGGGGGGAGGATATGGCTACACCTTC
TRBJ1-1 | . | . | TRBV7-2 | CASSHYRINTEAFF | TGTGCCAGCAGCCACTATCGGATAAACACTGAAGCTTTCTTT
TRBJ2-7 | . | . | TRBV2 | CASSPPPGAYEQYF | TGTGCCAGCTCACCCCCCCCGGGGGCCTACGAGCAGTACTTC
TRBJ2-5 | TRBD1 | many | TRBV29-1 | CSGGQPQETQYF | TGCAGCGGGGGACAGCCACAAGAGACCCAGTACTTC
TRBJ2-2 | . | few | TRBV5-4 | CASSLVNGELFF | TGTGCCAGCAGCTTGGTTAACGGGGAGCTGTTTTTT
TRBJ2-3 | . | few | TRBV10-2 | CASSESHLTDTQYF | TGCGCCAGCAGTGAGTCGCACCTCACAGATACGCAGTATTTT
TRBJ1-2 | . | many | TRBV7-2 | CASSPFSWTASYTF | TGTGCCAGCAGCCCATTCAGCTGGACAGCCAGCTACACCTTC
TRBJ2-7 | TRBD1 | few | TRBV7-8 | CASSVDRGRHYGEQYF | TGTGCCAGCAGCGTCGACAGGGGGCGTCATTACGGCGAGCAGTACTTC
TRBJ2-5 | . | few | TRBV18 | CASSLTIRQETQYF | TGTGCCAGCTCACTTACGATAAGACAAGAGACCCAGTACTTC
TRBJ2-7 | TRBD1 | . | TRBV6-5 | CASSYQGADPYEQYF | TGTGCCAGCAGTTATCAGGGGGCGGATCCCTACGAGCAGTACTTC
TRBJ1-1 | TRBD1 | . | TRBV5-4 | CASSLGTGRGTEAFF | TGTGCCAGCAGCCTCGGGACAGGAAGAGGTACTGAAGCTTTCTTT
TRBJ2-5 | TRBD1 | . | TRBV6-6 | CASSWTGRETQYF | TGTGCCAGCAGCTGGACAGGACGTGAGACCCAGTACTTC
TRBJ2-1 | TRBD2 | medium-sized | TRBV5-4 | CASSLAGRTSVYEQFF | TGTGCCAGCAGCTTGGCCGGTCGGACTAGCGTCTATGAGCAGTTCTTC
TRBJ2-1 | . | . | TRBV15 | CATSSTGLLGRMGEQFF | TGTGCCACCAGCTCAACGGGACTCCTTGGGCGTATGGGTGAGCAGTTCTTC
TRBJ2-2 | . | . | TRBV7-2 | CASSWPAGELFF | TGTGCCAGCAGCTGGCCGGCAGGGGAGCTGTTTTTT
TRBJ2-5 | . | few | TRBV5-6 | CASSYQETQYF | TGTGCCAGCAGCTATCAAGAGACCCAGTACTTC
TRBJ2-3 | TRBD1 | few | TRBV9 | CASTSGDRVTDTQYF | TGTGCCAGCACCTCTGGGGACAGGGTTACAGATACGCAGTATTTT
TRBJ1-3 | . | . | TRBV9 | CASSVGSAGNTIYF | TGTGCCAGCAGCGTAGGTTCGGCGGGAAACACCATATATTTT
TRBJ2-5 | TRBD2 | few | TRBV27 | CASSLTREGLETQYF | TGTGCCAGCAGTTTAACCCGGGAGGGCCTGGAGACCCAGTACTTC
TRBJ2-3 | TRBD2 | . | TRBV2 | CASSAPTSGRKDTQYF | TGTGCCAGCAGTGCCCCGACTAGCGGGAGGAAAGATACGCAGTATTTT
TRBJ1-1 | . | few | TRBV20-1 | CSASMNTEAFF | TGCAGTGCTAGCATGAACACTGAAGCTTTCTTT
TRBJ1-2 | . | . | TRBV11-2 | CASSVNYGYTF | TGTGCCAGCAGCGTTAACTATGGCTACACCTTC
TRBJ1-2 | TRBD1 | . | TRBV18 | CASSPGTEEYIGYTF | TGTGCCAGCTCGCCAGGGACAGAGGAGTATATCGGCTACACCTTC
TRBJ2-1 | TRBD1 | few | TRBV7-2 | CASSQRQGSYNEQFF | TGTGCCAGCAGCCAACGACAGGGCTCCTACAATGAGCAGTTCTTC
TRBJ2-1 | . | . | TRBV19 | CASRTAGTVGSEQFF | TGTGCCAGTAGGACGGCCGGGACTGTCGGTAGTGAGCAGTTCTTC
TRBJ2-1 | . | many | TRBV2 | CASMRGDYNEQFF | TGTGCCAGCATGAGAGGGGACTACAATGAGCAGTTCTTC